This TCR beta chain came from a study of blood T cell repertoires in COVID-19 (TCRdb year 2020). About the full investigation: Collaborator samples came from the United States, Italy and Spain and covered acute and convalescent phases of COVID-19. Subjects who had been exposed to COVID-19, were actively infected with it, or had recovered from it provided the deeply sampled blood TCRbeta repertoires that made up the dataset. The material from the prospective study consisted of cDNA or gDNA derived from T cells, B-cell-depleted T cells, or PBMCs. Where HLA class I and class II types were available, the types were taken from metadata supplied by the sample provider, not from assay-based typing. The sample metadata nearly always contained a de-identified subject ID, COVID-19 status, age in years and sex. The repertoires were released in a freely available public database intended as a resource for research on the immune response to SARS-CoV-2. Samples came from the ongoing ImmuneRACE study (first 160 participants) plus 1,254 subjects from 6 global collaborators.

Whole blood was collected in K2EDTA tubes by collaborating institutions according to the institutions' own protocols. For TCRbeta analysis, collaborators shipped samples as frozen whole blood, isolated PBMCs, or DNA extracted from either of those sample types. TCRbeta CDR3 regions were amplified from genomic DNA using the immunoSEQ Assay, a bias-controlled multiplex PCR. As for the original processing: The number of nucleated cells in each sample was estimated from the amplification of reference gene primers within the assay. To quantify the absolute abundance of each unique TCRbeta CDR3 rearrangement, sequence reads were collapsed and filtered. For each sample, productive Simpson clonality was calculated as the square root of Simpson's diversity index over productive rearrangements. Here the immuneACCESS table is served through TCRdb, limited to in-frame sequences with V and J called. Missing clones are a known gap in these copies; in checked studies unresolved V genes cover under half, and the rest lacks a known reason. That table furnishes V, J and clone size, whereas the DNA furnished D and trimming. In all, the sample holds 390,000 or so clones, and 75% to 90% of those were seen once. The ten largest clones represent almost 1.5% of the sample.

After removal of 5 bases from V and 4 bases from J, the junction retains 11 bases not matched to a gene. The CDR3 holds 17 amino acids from the cysteine to the phenylalanine. Left in the record is the CDR3 DNA by itself, 51 bases read in frame from the first base. The germline V gene encodes CDR1 WSHSY and CDR2 SAAADI. On this clone: Its antigen target is currently unknown. One base away there is no much larger clone; base qualities are not given.

What the research found in general, with its limitations: The amount of clinical and demographic metadata varied by source and participant and was provided uncurated.

Sample: peripheral blood. Here the chain combines TRBV10-2 and TRBJ2-7, and 13 junctional nucleotides match TRBD2. This TCR derives from a woman under 40 with active or convalescent COVID-19. This receptor carries the CDR3 CASSNTSGRASRYEQYF. In nucleotide form, the sequence is TGCGCCAGCAGTAACACTAGCGGGAGGGCCAGTAGGTACGAGCAGTACTTC.